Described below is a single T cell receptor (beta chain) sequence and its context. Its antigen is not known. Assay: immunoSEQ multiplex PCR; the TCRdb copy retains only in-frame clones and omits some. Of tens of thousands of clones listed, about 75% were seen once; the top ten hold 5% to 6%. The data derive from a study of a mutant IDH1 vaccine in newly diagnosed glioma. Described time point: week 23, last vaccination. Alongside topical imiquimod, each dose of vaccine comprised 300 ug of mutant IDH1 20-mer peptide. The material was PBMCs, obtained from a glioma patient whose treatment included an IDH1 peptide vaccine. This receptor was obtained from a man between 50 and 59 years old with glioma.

CDR3 sequence: CASSADLGSDTQYF. The CDR3 DNA reads TGTGCCAGCAGCGCGGACTTAGGATCGGATACGCAGTATTTT. The genes are TRBV2 and TRBJ2-3, with D possibly matching TRBD2 (5 bases). Germline V gene sequence: CDR1 SNHLY, CDR2 FYNNEI. Trimming took off 6 bases at V and 6 bases at J, with 16 bases between the two ends. This CDR3 has 14 residues.